The rows below give T cell receptor beta chains drawn from one sample of a study of CD8 T cells in Susac syndrome. A single record per CDR3 protein comes from TCRdb applying MiXCR to the immunoSEQ multiplex PCR reads. This table holds around 160,000 distinct CDR3 sequences, 93% found once. Sequenced: CD4+ T cells from PBMCs. The source of these receptors is a human donor in good health. Each CDR3 is given with its conserved first and last residue. A D gene is named only where the DNA matches it firmly. Size is omitted from some rows. Given values are once, few, many or a class for expanded clones.

d_call,j_call,clone_size,v_call,cdr3_nt,cdr3_aa
TRBD1,TRBJ1-2,NA,TRBV7-2,TGTGCCAGCAGCCCCCAGGGGGGGAATGGCTACACCTTC,CASSPQGGNGYTF
NA,TRBJ1-3,once,TRBV6-6,TGTGCCAGCAGTTACGCCCGGTTAGCGGGAAACACCATATATTTT,CASSYARLAGNTIYF
NA,TRBJ2-5,NA,TRBV19,TGTGCCAGCCGACAGGAGGGAGAGACCCAGTACTTC,CASRQEGETQYF
NA,TRBJ2-3,NA,TRBV5-1,TGCGCCAGCAGCCTGGGTGGGGGTATGCCCACAGATACGCAGTATTTT,CASSLGGGMPTDTQYF
NA,TRBJ2-7,NA,TRBV7-9,TGTGCCAGCAGCTTAGAAGGACAGTCCCCCTACGAGCAGTACTTC,CASSLEGQSPYEQYF
NA,TRBJ2-7,NA,TRBV20-1,TGCAGTGCGTTGCGGGGGCGGGGTGGGGAGCAGTACTTC,CSALRGRGGEQYF
NA,TRBJ1-1,NA,TRBV7-4,TGTGCCAGCAGCTTCAGGTCCTCCTGGGACACTGAAGCTTTCTTT,CASSFRSSWDTEAFF
NA,TRBJ1-3,NA,TRBV30,TGTGCCTGGAGTGTATGGTGGCCGGGCTCTGGAAACACCATATATTTT,CAWSVWWPGSGNTIYF
TRBD1,TRBJ1-6,once,TRBV20-1,TGCAGTGCTAGCGGGATTCAGGGGGCCAATTCACCCCTCCACTTT,CSASGIQGANSPLHF
TRBD1,TRBJ1-5,NA,TRBV19,TGTGCCAGTAGTATAGGGACAGGGAAAGGCCAGCCCCAGCATTTT,CASSIGTGKGQPQHF
NA,TRBJ2-1,NA,TRBV28,TGTGCCAGCAGTTTAGCGACAGGCGAGCAGTTCTTC,CASSLATGEQFF
TRBD2,TRBJ2-1,NA,TRBV29-1,TGCAGCTCCTCCTGGACTAGCGGGGGCCCGGGAAATGAGCAGTTCTTC,CSSSWTSGGPGNEQFF
TRBD1,TRBJ1-2,NA,TRBV4-1,TGCGCCAGCAGCCAGGGACAGGGGGCGGCTAACTATGGCTACACCTTC,CASSQGQGAANYGYTF
NA,TRBJ2-5,NA,TRBV20-1,TGCAGTGCTAGAGATAGGTCTAGTTCTTACTTC,CSARDRSSSYF
NA,TRBJ2-7,NA,TRBV20-1,TGCAGTGCTAGCCGACGTCGCGAAGAGCAGTACTTC,CSASRRREEQYF
NA,TRBJ2-1,few,TRBV7-2,TGTGCCAGCAGCCCCCGGGTGTCCTACAATGAGCAGTTCTTC,CASSPRVSYNEQFF
TRBD1,TRBJ2-5,NA,TRBV15,TGTGCCACCAGCAGTACAGGGGGCGTTTTAGAGACCCAGTACTTC,CATSSTGGVLETQYF
TRBD1,TRBJ1-1,NA,TRBV3-1,TGTGCCAGCAGCCTTCTAGGACAGGGTTACACTGAAGCTTTCTTT,CASSLLGQGYTEAFF
TRBD2,TRBJ2-5,NA,TRBV9,TGTGCCAGCAGCCTAGGGGCGGGGGAGTTCTTAGAGACCCAGTACTTC,CASSLGAGEFLETQYF
NA,TRBJ1-2,few,TRBV12-3/TRBV12-4,TGTGCCAGTAGTCCCGGGCTGAACTATGGCTACACCTTC,CASSPGLNYGYTF
NA,TRBJ1-6,NA,TRBV2,TGTGCCAGCACCCCTAGGATTGATAATTCACCCCTCCACTTT,CASTPRIDNSPLHF
NA,TRBJ1-1,NA,TRBV5-1,TGCGCCAGCAGCTTGGAACGTCCTGGGGGCACTGAAGCTTTCTTT,CASSLERPGGTEAFF
NA,TRBJ2-1,NA,TRBV9,TGTGCCAGCAGCCCCTCCACCTACAATGAGCAGTTCTTC,CASSPSTYNEQFF
TRBD2,TRBJ2-5,NA,TRBV7-6,TGTGCCAGCAGGAACCTTGGCGGGGGGGCGGGAGAGACCCAGTACTTC,CASRNLGGGAGETQYF
NA,TRBJ2-7,NA,TRBV5-1,TGCGCCAGCAGCTTCTCGGGGGAACCCTACGAGCAGTACTTC,CASSFSGEPYEQYF
TRBD1,TRBJ1-1,NA,TRBV5-6,TGTGCCAGCAGCCCTCCGGGACAGGGGTACACTGAAGCTTTCTTT,CASSPPGQGYTEAFF
NA,TRBJ1-1,NA,TRBV18,TGTGCCAGCTCACCTTTGAGAGGAAACACTGAAGCTTTCTTT,CASSPLRGNTEAFF
NA,TRBJ2-5,once,TRBV6-2/TRBV6-3,TGTGCCAGCAGGGCGACAGCCGTAGAGACCCAGTACTTC,CASRATAVETQYF
NA,TRBJ1-4,NA,TRBV6-1,TGTGCCAGCAGGGACGAGCTCAATGAAAAACTGTTTTTT,CASRDELNEKLFF
TRBD1,TRBJ1-2,NA,TRBV20-1,TGCAGTGCTAGAGATAACAGGGGTGGAGGCTACACCTTC,CSARDNRGGGYTF
NA,TRBJ2-2,NA,TRBV6-1,TGTGCCAGCAGCTTTACCTCGGACGGGGAGCTGTTTTTT,CASSFTSDGELFF
NA,TRBJ2-2,NA,TRBV5-1,TGCGCCAGCAGCTGGGACCCCGGGACCCCTACCGGGGAGCTGTTTTTT,CASSWDPGTPTGELFF
NA,TRBJ2-5,NA,TRBV2,TGTGCCAGCAGTCCCGAGAGGTACGGGACCCAGTACTTC,CASSPERYGTQYF
NA,TRBJ2-1,NA,TRBV2,TGTGCCAGCAGTGAGTTTGGCGGGGAAACCGGGGGTGAGCAGTTCTTC,CASSEFGGETGGEQFF
TRBD1,TRBJ1-4,NA,TRBV13,TGTGCCAGCAGCTCATCGACAGGGGTGGCTGAAAAACTGTTTTTT,CASSSSTGVAEKLFF
TRBD2,TRBJ2-5,NA,TRBV6-2/TRBV6-3,TGTGCCAGCAGTACGGTACTAGACCGGGAGGCTAGGACAGAGACCCAGTACTTC,CASSTVLDREARTETQYF
NA,TRBJ2-3,NA,TRBV7-3,TGTGCCAGCAGCTTCAGGATCACAGATACGCAGTATTTT,CASSFRITDTQYF
TRBD2,TRBJ2-2,NA,TRBV6-2/TRBV6-3,TGTGCCAGCAGGCCGGGGGGGAGCACCGGGGAGCTGTTTTTT,CASRPGGSTGELFF
TRBD2,TRBJ2-3,NA,TRBV7-2,TGTGCCAGCAGTTCCCCCCTAGCGGGGGGCACAGATACGCAGTATTTT,CASSSPLAGGTDTQYF
NA,TRBJ1-2,NA,TRBV24-1,TGTGCCACCAGTGATGAAACGGCATCCTATGGCTACACCTTC,CATSDETASYGYTF
TRBD2,TRBJ2-7,NA,TRBV5-4,TGTGCCAGCAGCCCCGGGGGAGCGGGGGGTTACGAGCAGTACTTC,CASSPGGAGGYEQYF
NA,TRBJ1-5,NA,TRBV10-2,TGCGCCAGCAGTGGAGTCGGGGTAAATCAGCCCCAGCATTTT,CASSGVGVNQPQHF
NA,TRBJ2-5,NA,TRBV12-3/TRBV12-4,TGTGCCAGCAGTTCCGGCGGCTCCGGAGAGACCCAGTACTTC,CASSSGGSGETQYF
TRBD1,TRBJ1-1,NA,TRBV9,TGTGCCAGCAGCGCGAGGGACAGGGGGCAGGGTGAAGCTTTCTTT,CASSARDRGQGEAFF
TRBD1,TRBJ1-1,NA,TRBV6-5,TGTGCCAGCAGTACCCGGGACAGGGTTCCAGCTTTCTTT,CASSTRDRVPAFF
NA,TRBJ1-2,NA,TRBV6-1,TGTGCCAGCAGCCCAGAGCGATTCTATGGCTACACCTTC,CASSPERFYGYTF
TRBD1,TRBJ2-5,NA,TRBV7-2,TGTGCCAGCAGTCGAGGACAGGGAACGGAGACCCAGTACTTC,CASSRGQGTETQYF
NA,TRBJ1-2,NA,TRBV24-1,TGTGCCACCAGTGAATTAGGACCTTTTACCACCTTC,CATSELGPFTTF
NA,TRBJ1-2,NA,TRBV3-1,TGTGCCAGCAGCCAAGATCTACTGTCGGGAGGCTACACCTTC,CASSQDLLSGGYTF
TRBD1,TRBJ2-2,NA,TRBV3-1,TGTGCCAGCAGCCCAGGGGGCTCGAACACCGGGGAGCTGTTTTTT,CASSPGGSNTGELFF
NA,TRBJ1-3,NA,TRBV2,TGTGCCAGCAGTTTGGAGGCAGGAAACACCATATATTTT,CASSLEAGNTIYF
TRBD1,TRBJ1-1,NA,TRBV9,TGTGCCAGCAGCCCATCTCCTGGGCAGGGGGCTGTTTTCTTT,CASSPSPGQGAVFF
NA,TRBJ2-1,NA,TRBV9,TGTGCCAGCAGCGGCCGGGACTACAATGAGCAGTTCTTC,CASSGRDYNEQFF
NA,TRBJ1-6,NA,TRBV6-1,TGTGCCAGCGGGACTGGGGCCTATAATTCACCCCTCCACTTT,CASGTGAYNSPLHF